This TCR beta chain was captured in a study of blood T cell repertoires in COVID-19. Study-wide context: There were acute and convalescent COVID-19 samples, and they came from the United States, Italy and Spain. Sources were T cells, B-cell-depleted T cells, or PBMCs; the material itself was cDNA or gDNA.

What the recovered Cohort 3 donors had was two negative PCRs, clearance, or symptom resolution. Original processing methods: Counts of nucleated cells, estimated from reference gene primer amplification, were obtained. The method was immunoSEQ multiplex PCR; TCRdb's version includes in-frame clones alone and lacks a portion of them. Clone size and the V and J calls come from that table; the DNA yielded D and trimming. The profile shows 170,000 or so clones, roughly nine tenths of them singletons. This CDR3 contains 14 residues. Germline CDR1 reads MNHEY; CDR2 reads SMNVEV (reference sequence). V gave up 3 bases and J gave up 7 bases, with 10 bases separating them.

This TCR derives from a woman between 45 and 60 years old who had recovered from COVID-19. The sample comprised PBMCs or T cells enriched from blood (not recorded which). The gene calls are TRBV27 and TRBJ1-6, with D perhaps matching TRBD1 (5 bases). The CDR3 DNA is TGTGCCAGCAGTTTTGATGACAGCAATTCACCCCTCCACTTT. It yields the protein CASSFDDSNSPLHF.